This TCR beta chain originates from a study of tumor and adjacent non-tumor tissue in lung cancer. Study as a whole: The patients, 10 to 11 men and 5 or 6 women, were roughly 30 to 80 with stage I to III disease. Each sample yielded roughly 4.2 million productive TCRbeta reads on average.

RNA was extracted from bulk tissue without any cell sorting. Distant lung tissue was collected more than 3 cm away from the tumor edge. Study results and caveats: Patients with more diverse tumor TCRs had worse survival. Tumor tissue had significantly higher TCR diversity than normal lung.

Comments on this clonotype: Its target is not known.

The library came from three nested PCR rounds adapted from ARM-PCR protocols. TCRdb re-analysed the multiplex PCR reads in MiXCR, keeping a single row per CDR3 protein. The sample holds around 50,000 distinct CDR3 sequences, around 59% seen once. Germline lookup yields CDR1 SQVTM and CDR2 ANQGSEA. CDR3 length: 13 amino acids. This sequence was found in a woman in her sixties or seventies with non-small cell lung cancer. Specimen: distant non-tumor lung tissue. The chain joins TRBV29-1 to TRBJ2-7; D remains ambiguous. The CDR3 region has the DNA TGCATTGTTCCCGCCAGTGGGAACTACGAGCAGTACTTC. It encodes CIVPASGNYEQYF.